This T cell receptor (beta chain) was identified in a study of T cells in Graves' hyperthyroidism and ophthalmopathy. Researchers amplified the TCR beta CDR3 regions from RNA transcripts. The HTBI set primed first-round TCR CDR3 RT-PCR. Using its own MiXCR run on the multiplex PCR reads, TCRdb lists one record per CDR3 protein. The repertoire holds over 450,000 distinct CDR3 sequences, with around 15% as singletons. This clonotype was recorded many times. Researchers defined stable Graves' hyperthyroidism as no ophthalmopathy progression within 18 months. Sequencing was carried out using blood. The sequence derives from a woman under 30 with Graves' hyperthyroidism.

The CDR3, as DNA: TGTGCCAGCTCACCAGGGACGGATGAAAAACTGTTTTTT. Translated, it gives CASSPGTDEKLFF. The chain recombines TRBV18 with TRBJ1-4; D perhaps matches TRBD1 (5 bases). V dropped 2 bases and J dropped 6 bases, with 7 bases sitting between them. Germline V gene sequence: CDR1 KGHSH, CDR2 LQKENI. CDR3 length: 13 amino acids. Full variable domain (missing parts from reference TRBV18 and TRBJ1-4): NAGVMQNPRHLVRRRGQEARLRCSPMKGHSHVYWYRQLPEEGLKFMVYLQKENIIDESGMPKERFSAEFPKEGPSILRIQQVVRGDSAAYFCASSPGTDEKLFFGSGTQLSVL.